This T cell receptor (beta chain) appears in the sequencing data of a study of neurological immune-mediated disorders. This clonotype showed up many times. It was by 5'RACE with 10-nucleotide random UMIs that the cDNA was made. TCRdb passed the 5' RACE reads through MiXCR, listing each CDR3 protein once. Of about 50,000 distinct CDR3 sequences listed, around 4.2% are singletons. V lost 0 bases, J lost 6 bases, and 6 bases stayed unmatched. Per germline, CDR1 SEHNR and CDR2 FQNEAQ (reference sequence). The CDR3 runs 16 residues. Sample: PBMCs. This chain joins TRBV7-9 and TRBJ2-1, with 9 nucleotides matching TRBD2. The sequence derives from a man aged 50 to 59 with multiple sclerosis. CDR3 nucleotide sequence: TGTGCCAGCAGCTTAGCTGGCGGGAGGGCGTCCAATGAGCAGTTCTTC. It translates to CASSLAGGRASNEQFF. The full variable domain, rest sourced from reference TRBV7-9 and TRBJ2-1, is DTGVSQNPRHKITKRGQNVTFRCDPISEHNRLYWYRQTLGQGPEFLTYFQNEAQLEKSRLLSDRFSAERPKGSFSTLEIQRTEQGDSAMYLCASSLAGGRASNEQFFGPGTRLTVL.